These T cell receptor beta chains were read from a single sample in a study of blood T cell repertoires in COVID-19. Only in-frame clones appear in the TCRdb table, and some are missing; sequencing was by immunoSEQ multiplex PCR. The sample holds around 450,000 clones, less than 95% seen once. The sequenced sample was PBMCs or T cells enriched from blood (not recorded which). Receptors were obtained from a man between 18 and 29 years old who had recovered from COVID-19. The CDR3 runs from the conserved cysteine through the conserved F or W. The D gene is left open where the match is weak. Clone size is not always given. Where it is, it says once, few, many or a class for expanded clones.

V: TRBV12-1; D: -; J: TRBJ2-5; size: -; length: 18; CDR3: CASSFSPNDRGQRETQYF; DNA: TGTGCCAGCAGCTTTTCCCCCAACGACAGGGGGCAAAGAGAGACCCAGTACTTC
V: TRBV5-6; D: -; J: TRBJ1-2; size: once; length: 15; CDR3: CASSPTPAVNYGYTF; DNA: TGTGCCAGCAGCCCTACGCCCGCGGTTAACTATGGCTACACCTTC
V: TRBV24-1; D: TRBD1; J: TRBJ2-2; size: once; length: 18; CDR3: CATSDPSRTGGSAGELFF; DNA: TGTGCCACCAGTGACCCCTCCCGGACAGGGGGCAGTGCCGGGGAGCTGTTTTTT
V: TRBV7-9; D: TRBD1; J: TRBJ2-7; size: once; length: 15; CDR3: CASSPGQGHIGEQYF; DNA: TGTGCCAGCAGCCCGGGACAGGGCCATATTGGCGAGCAGTACTTC
V: TRBV9; D: -; J: TRBJ1-6; size: -; length: 15; CDR3: CASSPLSGGNSPLHF; DNA: TGTGCCAGCTCCCCCTTATCGGGTGGTAATTCACCCCTCCACTTT
V: TRBV2; D: -; J: TRBJ2-7; size: -; length: 13; CDR3: CASRRGTAYEQYF; DNA: TGTGCCAGCAGACGCGGGACAGCCTACGAGCAGTACTTC
V: TRBV19; D: TRBD1; J: TRBJ1-1; size: -; length: 14; CDR3: CASSKGQLNTEAFF; DNA: TGTGCCAGTAGTAAGGGACAGCTAAACACTGAAGCTTTCTTT
V: TRBV19; D: -; J: TRBJ1-5; size: -; length: 14; CDR3: CASSIRGYNQPQHF; DNA: TGTGCCAGTAGTATTCGGGGATACAATCAGCCCCAGCATTTT
V: TRBV28; D: -; J: TRBJ2-1; size: -; length: 15; CDR3: CASSSSLGAYNEQFF; DNA: TGTGCCAGCAGTTCTTCCCTAGGGGCCTACAATGAGCAGTTCTTC
V: TRBV7-9; D: -; J: TRBJ1-1; size: once; length: 12; CDR3: CASSLKHTEAFF; DNA: TGTGCCAGCAGCTTAAAGCACACTGAAGCTTTCTTT
V: TRBV13; D: TRBD2; J: TRBJ2-6; size: -; length: 20; CDR3: CASSWIPRTSETNGANVLTF; DNA: TGTGCCAGCAGCTGGATACCCCGGACTAGCGAAACGAACGGGGCCAACGTCCTGACTTTC
V: TRBV15; D: TRBD1; J: TRBJ1-6; size: -; length: 18; CDR3: CATSRSPGQGAFSSPLHF; DNA: TGTGCCACCAGCAGAAGCCCTGGACAGGGGGCTTTTAGTTCACCCCTCCACTTT
V: TRBV7-9; D: -; J: TRBJ2-6; size: -; length: 15; CDR3: CAIEDRVQGANVLTF; DNA: TGTGCCATCGAGGACAGAGTGCAAGGGGCCAACGTCCTGACTTTC
V: TRBV30; D: -; J: TRBJ1-6; size: -; length: 15; CDR3: CASTRGGGNNSPLHF; DNA: TGTGCCTCTACACGTGGGGGAGGGAATAATTCACCCCTCCACTTT
V: TRBV19; D: -; J: TRBJ1-2; size: -; length: 14; CDR3: CASSIGQGGYGYTF; DNA: TGTGCCAGTAGTATAGGCCAGGGAGGATATGGCTACACCTTC
V: TRBV5-1; D: TRBD2; J: TRBJ2-1; size: -; length: 18; CDR3: CASSSNPGTTRIYNEQFF; DNA: TGCGCCAGCAGCTCAAATCCCGGGACTACAAGAATCTACAATGAGCAGTTCTTC
V: TRBV19; D: -; J: TRBJ1-2; size: -; length: 14; CDR3: CASSPGAGYYGYTF; DNA: TGTGCCAGTAGCCCAGGGGCCGGTTACTATGGCTACACCTTC
V: TRBV6-5; D: -; J: TRBJ1-4; size: -; length: 14; CDR3: CASSMQGSGSKLFF; DNA: TGTGCCAGCAGTATGCAGGGTTCTGGGTCAAAACTGTTTTTT
V: TRBV5-1; D: TRBD2; J: TRBJ2-1; size: -; length: 15; CDR3: CASSASGGSYNEQFF; DNA: TGCGCCAGCAGCGCGAGCGGGGGATCCTACAATGAGCAGTTCTTC
V: TRBV6-6; D: TRBD1; J: TRBJ1-2; size: -; length: 15; CDR3: CASTEKQGDVRGYTF; DNA: TGTGCCAGCACCGAAAAACAGGGGGACGTCCGCGGCTACACCTTC
V: TRBV7-8; D: TRBD1; J: TRBJ1-4; size: -; length: 14; CDR3: CASSSGQVNEKLFF; DNA: TGTGCCAGCAGCTCAGGACAGGTGAATGAAAAACTGTTTTTT
V: TRBV30; D: -; J: TRBJ1-2; size: -; length: 13; CDR3: CAFRQTAGYGYTF; DNA: TGTGCCTTCCGACAGACAGCTGGCTATGGCTACACCTTC
V: TRBV24-1; D: -; J: TRBJ1-2; size: -; length: 13; CDR3: CATSESDNYGYTF; DNA: TGTGCCACCAGTGAATCAGATAACTATGGCTACACCTTC
V: TRBV5-1; D: -; J: TRBJ1-1; size: -; length: 14; CDR3: CASSLWTASTEAFF; DNA: TGCGCCAGCAGCTTGTGGACAGCCAGCACTGAAGCTTTCTTT